Sequencing of this TCR beta chain was carried out in a study of shared clonotypes between healthy human individuals. On sorted subsets, replicate PCRs used about 200 ng DNA, or approximately 33,000 T cell genomes. Assay used: immunoSEQ multiplex PCR; TCRdb lists only in-frame clones, some missing. The sample includes some 2,000,000 clones, roughly 96% of them seen just once. The germline gives CDR1 SNHLY, CDR2 FYNNEI. This CDR3 is 14 amino acids long. The V segment lost 5 bases and the J segment 1 base; nucleotides outside the gene matches: 4. This TCR was sampled from a young man in good health. The sample taken for sequencing was naive CD4+ T cells sorted from blood. As to subset: CD45RA+ positively selected. This chain connects TRBV2 to TRBJ1-1; 7 bases match TRBD1. The CDR3 nucleotides are TGTGCCAGCAGTTGGGACAGCTCGAACACTGAAGCTTTCTTT. This sequence encodes CASSWDSSNTEAFF.